In its sample, the clone carrying this TCR beta chain was seen once. Its antigen remains unidentified. Germline is not matched at one junction end, which may reflect a read error. CDR3 length: 18 amino acids. The germline CDR1 and CDR2 sequences are SEHNR and FQNEAQ (reference sequence). This specimen comes from a study of tumor and adjacent non-tumor tissue in lung cancer. Overall study findings and caveats: Top 100 clones took a larger repertoire share in normal lung.

TCRbeta libraries were built with three rounds of nested PCR, modified from ARM-PCR. MiXCR, run by TCRdb on the multiplex PCR reads, gives a single entry per CDR3 protein. This table holds about 93,000 distinct CDR3 sequences, roughly 66% found once. The template was RNA from unsorted bulk tissue. The sequence came from a man in his sixties with non-small cell lung cancer. The sample comprised lung tumor tissue. V is TRBV7-9 and J is TRBJ2-7; 7 bases are shared with TRBD1. In nucleotides, the CDR3 is TGTGCCAGTAGCCAAGGCGGCGCGGACAGGCTACCATTTTACGAGCAGTATTTC. Its protein is CASSQGGADRLPFYEQYF. The full variable domain, its missing parts supplied by reference TRBV7-9 and TRBJ2-7, is DTGVSQNPRHKITKRGQNVTFRCDPISEHNRLYWYRQTLGQGPEFLTYFQNEAQLEKSRLLSDRFSAERPKGSFSTLEIQRTEQGDSAMYLCASSQGGADRLPFYEQYFGPGTRLTVT.